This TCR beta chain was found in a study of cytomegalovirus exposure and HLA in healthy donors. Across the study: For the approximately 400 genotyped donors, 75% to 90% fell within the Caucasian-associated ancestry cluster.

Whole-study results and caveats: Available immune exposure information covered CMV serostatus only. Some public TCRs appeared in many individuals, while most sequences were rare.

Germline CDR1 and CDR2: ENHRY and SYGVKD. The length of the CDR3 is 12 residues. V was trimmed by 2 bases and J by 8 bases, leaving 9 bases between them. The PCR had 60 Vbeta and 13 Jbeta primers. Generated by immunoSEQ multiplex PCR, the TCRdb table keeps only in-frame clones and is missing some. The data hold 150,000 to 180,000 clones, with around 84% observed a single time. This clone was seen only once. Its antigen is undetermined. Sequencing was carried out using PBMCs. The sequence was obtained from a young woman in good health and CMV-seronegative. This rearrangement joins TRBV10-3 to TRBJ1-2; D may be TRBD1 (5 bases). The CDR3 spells CAISERQGGYTF. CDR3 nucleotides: TGTGCCATCAGTGAGCGGCAGGGCGGCTACACCTTC.